These 7 T cell receptor beta chains came from one sample sequenced in a study of T cells expressing NK-cell markers. TCRdb reprocessed the 5' RACE reads and stores each CDR3 protein as one record, lacking DNA. The sample has over 350,000 distinct CDR3 sequences. What was sequenced was blood T cells: a sorted CD56 or NKG2C T cell subset, CD4+ or CD8+ T cells, or bulk PBMC T cells (not recorded which). These receptors came from a woman in her forties or fifties in good health.

J is TRBJ2-1 and V is TRBV20-1; TCRdb selects TRBD2, and the lack of DNA leaves this call unchecked. The CDR3 totals 17 residues. Germline lookup yields CDR1 DFQATT and CDR2 SNEGSKA (reference sequence). The CDR3 loop reads CSARELRTSGIYNEQFF.

V gene TRBV12-5 combines with J gene TRBJ2-1. This CDR3 has 12 residues. CDR1 and CDR2 from the germline V gene are LGHNT and FRNRAP. The CDR3 is CASGNDGDEQFF.

The chain uses TRBV14 and TRBJ2-1; without DNA, the TCRdb call of TRBD2 cannot be checked. This CDR3 is built from 16 residues. CDR1 SGHDN and CDR2 FVKESK come from the germline V gene. This CDR3 is CASKKAGTSGYNEQFF.

J is TRBJ2-3 and V is TRBV19; checking the TCRdb D call of TRBD1 is not possible without DNA. Per germline, CDR1 LNHDA and CDR2 SQIVND (reference sequence). CDR3 length equals 14 residues. CDR3 protein: CATIDRTSTDTQYF.

This chain connects TRBV7-9 to TRBJ2-1; absent DNA, TCRdb's TRBD2 call cannot be checked. This CDR3 is built from 19 residues. In germline, CDR1 is SEHNR, CDR2 FQNEAQ (reference sequence). CDR3 region: CASSPRGSRLAGAENEQFF.

The chain has TRBV12-3 or TRBV12-4 and TRBJ2-7; TCRdb picks TRBD2, but there is no DNA to check that call. This CDR3 region has 16 residues. CDR3 protein: CASSFFGLAAPYEQYF.

CDR3 region: CASSDSGRRNEQFF. The gene calls are TRBV25-1 and TRBJ2-1; TCRdb names TRBD1, which stays unverified in the absence of DNA. This CDR3 has 14 residues. Germline V gives CDR1 MGHDK, CDR2 SYGVNS.